This passage covers 19 T cell receptor beta chains from one sample sequenced in a study of OX40 agonist ivuxolimab in advanced cancers. The method was immunoSEQ multiplex PCR; TCRdb's version includes in-frame clones alone and lacks a portion of them. The sample has 60,000 to 80,000 clones; roughly four fifths are singletons. This sample comprised CD4+ or CD8+ T cells sorted from blood, obtained in a trial of the OX40 agonist ivuxolimab. Receptor source: an adult with an advanced solid tumor such as melanoma, head and neck, liver or kidney cancer.

This clone has just one count. The rearrangement joins TRBV25-1 to TRBJ2-2, with D unresolved. The CDR3 runs to 14 residues. Germline V lookup: CDR1 MGHDK, CDR2 SYGVNS. The V end was cut by 8 bases, the J end by 3 bases, with 13 bases between. CDR3 nucleotide sequence: TGTGCCAGCGCGGCCAGGCCGTACACCGGGGAGCTGTTTTTT. It encodes CASAARPYTGELFF.

The chain recombines TRBV5-6 with TRBJ2-5; D ambiguous. The CDR3 is made up of 16 amino acids. The germline CDR1 and CDR2 sequences are SGHDT and YYEEEE. Trimming took off 3 bases at V and 4 bases at J, with 19 bases between the two ends. The CDR3 region has the DNA TGTGCCAGCAGCTCGCTTCGCAATACTGTACTAGAGACCCAGTACTTC. Amino acids: CASSSLRNTVLETQYF.

The chain is built from TRBV7-9 and TRBJ1-1; D is unclear. The V end was cut by 4 bases, the J end by 1 base, with 7 bases between. There are 13 residues in the CDR3. Germline CDR1 and CDR2: SEHNR and FQNEAQ (reference sequence). CDR3 loop: CASSSDANTEAFF. DNA of the CDR3: TGTGCCAGCAGCTCAGACGCGAACACTGAAGCTTTCTTT.

The V gene is TRBV10-2, the J gene TRBJ1-2; a possible D gene is TRBD1 (5 bases). Trimming took 2 bases from V and 12 from J, leaving 13 bases between them. In germline, CDR1 is WSHSY, CDR2 SAAADI. The CDR3 totals 12 residues. CDR3 amino acids: CASSEVSRGHTF. The DNA for the CDR3 is TGCGCCAGCAGTGAGGTGTCTAGGGGTCACACCTTC.

The V gene is TRBV9, the J gene TRBJ2-3; no definite D call. CDR1 is SGDLS, CDR2 YYNGEE, per germline. Trimming took off 3 bases at V and 9 bases at J, with 14 bases between the two ends. This CDR3 region has 13 residues. CDR3 DNA sequence: TGTGCCAGCAGCGCACTAAGCACTGGAACGCAGTATTTT. Its translation: CASSALSTGTQYF.

This chain joins TRBV5-4 and TRBJ2-1; 10 nucleotides agree with TRBD2. Trimming took 9 bases from V and 7 from J; bases not matched to a gene: 10. The CDR3 totals 14 residues. Germline V gene sequence: CDR1 SGHNT, CDR2 YYREEE (reference sequence). This CDR3 is CATESGGARNEQFF. Here the CDR3 DNA reads TGTGCCACCGAGAGCGGGGGGGCAAGAAATGAGCAGTTCTTC.

The chain joins TRBV5-4 to TRBJ2-2, with D perhaps being TRBD1 or TRBD2 (5 bases each). The CDR3 contains 15 residues. Germline CDR1 and CDR2: SGHNT and YYREEE (reference sequence). V lost 2 bases to trimming and J lost 0 bases, with 8 bases between them. CDR3 nucleotide sequence: TGTGCCAGCAGCTTCCGAGGGGCGAACACCGGGGAGCTGTTTTTT. Protein sequence: CASSFRGANTGELFF.

This chain connects TRBV5-8 to TRBJ2-5, with 7 bases aligning to TRBD1. This CDR3 is 15 amino acids long. Germline CDR1 reads SGHTS; CDR2 reads YDEGEE. Unmatched junction bases numbered 6, after V lost 3 bases and J lost 1 base. CDR3 loop: CASSSGQMIQETQYF. Here the CDR3 DNA reads TGTGCCAGCAGCTCGGGACAGATGATCCAAGAGACCCAGTACTTC. The whole variable domain, remainder taken from reference TRBV5-8 and TRBJ2-5, is EAGVTQSPTHLIKTRGQQATLRCSPISGHTSVYWYQQALGLGLQFLLWYDEGEERNRGNFPPRFSGRQFPNYSSELNVNALELEDSALYLCASSSGQMIQETQYFGPGTRLLVL.

This chain connects TRBV6-5 to TRBJ1-1; D unresolved. The ends were cut back, 2 bases at V and 5 bases at J, with 18 bases in the middle. Germline-derived CDR1 and CDR2 are MNHEY and SVGAGI. The CDR3 length is 16 residues. CDR3 residues: CASSYADLQSGTEAFF. CDR3 nucleotides: TGTGCCAGCAGTTACGCCGACCTACAATCGGGGACTGAAGCTTTCTTT.

About this clone itself: At the DNA level, this CDR3 is encoded by other sequences in the same sample as well. V gene TRBV10-3 combines with J gene TRBJ2-3; 11 bases fit TRBD2. The V gene end was trimmed by 4 bases and the J gene end by 0 bases; junction bases not matched to a gene: 3. The CDR3 runs to 16 residues. Germline loops: CDR1 ENHRY, CDR2 SYGVKD. In DNA form, the CDR3 reads TGTGCCATCAGTGGTGCTAGCGGGGGGAGCACAGATACGCAGTATTTT. Its translation is CAISGASGGSTDTQYF.

Only a few counts were recorded for this clone. The chain combines TRBV6-5 with TRBJ1-6; 10 nucleotides line up with TRBD1. The germline gives CDR1 MNHEY, CDR2 SVGAGI. V was pared by 2 bases and J by 13 bases, with 8 bases of the junction left unmatched. The CDR3 spans 15 residues. The CDR3 nucleotides read TGTGCCAGCAGTTACCGGGACAGGGGCCTATCCCCCCTCCACTTT. It codes for CASSYRDRGLSPLHF.

The gene calls are TRBV5-6 and TRBJ1-2, with 9 bases identical to TRBD1. The germline gives CDR1 SGHDT, CDR2 YYEEEE. V dropped 3 bases and J dropped 6; count of bases not matched to a gene: 9. The CDR3 runs 15 residues. The CDR3 reads CASSSVAGTGNGYTF. The CDR3 DNA follows: TGTGCCAGCAGCTCAGTTGCCGGGACAGGGAATGGCTACACCTTC.

The genes are TRBV6-5 and TRBJ2-5, with D tentatively TRBD1 or TRBD2 (5 bases each). CDR3 length equals 14 residues. In germline, CDR1 is MNHEY, CDR2 SVGAGI. Trimming pared 5 bases from V and 2 bases from J, leaving 12 bases between. The CDR3 DNA reads TGTGCCAGCAGTCCCTATGGGGGTCAAGAGACCCAGTACTTC. As protein: CASSPYGGQETQYF.

This clone was detected once. The chain links TRBV6-1 to TRBJ2-5; TRBD2 aligns across 9 bases. The CDR3 consists of 14 residues. Germline trimming cut 5 bases from V and 1 base from J; bases unmatched to any gene: 2. Germline CDR1 reads MNHNS; CDR2 reads SASEGT. The CDR3 sequence is CASSSRGGQETQYF. CDR3 nucleotides: TGTGCCAGCAGTTCGCGGGGGGGCCAAGAGACCCAGTACTTC.

The chain couples TRBV5-1 to TRBJ2-7; D gene ambiguous. Germline V gene sequence: CDR1 SGHRS, CDR2 YFSETQ. The CDR3 covers 15 residues. The ends were cut back, 0 bases at V and 6 bases at J, with 16 bases in the middle. CDR3 sequence: CASSLATERNSEQYF. DNA of the CDR3: TGCGCCAGCAGCTTGGCCACAGAGAGAAATTCCGAGCAGTACTTC. Filled out from reference TRBV5-1 and TRBJ2-7, the complete variable domain reads KAGVTQTPRYLIKTRGQQVTLSCSPISGHRSVSWYQQTPGQGLQFLFEYFSETQRNKGNFPGRFSGRQFSNSRSEMNVSTLELGDSALYLCASSLATERNSEQYFGPGTRLTVT.

The chain links TRBV7-9 to TRBJ2-2, with D possibly being TRBD1 or TRBD2 (6 bases each). This CDR3 is 18 amino acids long. In germline, CDR1 is SEHNR, CDR2 FQNEAQ (reference sequence). V was trimmed by 5 bases and J by 4 bases, leaving 23 bases between them. The CDR3 is CASSRGGQTPRVTGELFF. The CDR3 bases are TGTGCCAGCAGCAGAGGGGGGCAGACACCCAGAGTCACCGGGGAGCTGTTTTTT. The variable domain in full, completed from reference TRBV7-9 and TRBJ2-2, reads DTGVSQNPRHKITKRGQNVTFRCDPISEHNRLYWYRQTLGQGPEFLTYFQNEAQLEKSRLLSDRFSAERPKGSFSTLEIQRTEQGDSAMYLCASSRGGQTPRVTGELFFGEGSRLTVL.

J is TRBJ2-2 and V is TRBV12-5; no clear D. Germline-derived CDR1 and CDR2 are LGHNT and FRNRAP. V dropped 2 bases and J dropped 0 bases, with 4 bases sitting between them. The CDR3 runs 14 residues. CDR3 nucleotides: TGTGCTAGTGGTTTGTACCCGAACACCGGGGAGCTGTTTTTT. Translating it yields CASGLYPNTGELFF.

This clone was recorded a few times. This chain uses TRBV18 with TRBJ1-2; D is perhaps TRBD1 (6 bases). The CDR3 runs to 14 residues. The V gene's germline CDR1 is KGHSH and CDR2 LQKENI. Between the trimmed V and J ends, which lost 1 base and 6 bases, there was a span of 12 bases. The DNA for the CDR3 is TGTGCCAGCTCACCACTGGGGGGGCGCAATGGCTACACCTTC. Its protein product is CASSPLGGRNGYTF.

Worth noting for this clone: This CDR3 is also generated by other DNA sequences in the sample. The chain carries TRBV7-2 and TRBJ1-1; tentatively, D is TRBD1 (6 bases). Germline CDR1 SGHTA, CDR2 FQGNSA. Deletions cut 3 bases from V and 2 bases from J, with 10 bases between. The CDR3 runs to 14 residues. The CDR3 DNA is TGTGCCAGCAGCTTGGGCAGGGGAAACACTGAAGCTTTCTTT. Translated, it gives CASSLGRGNTEAFF.